The 32 T cell receptor beta chains presented below share a single source sample, sequenced in a study of shared clonotypes between healthy human individuals. Profiling relied on immunoSEQ multiplex PCR, and the TCRdb table lists in-frame clones only, not all of them. The table records about 710,000 clones, 55% to 85% of them present only once. The specimen sequenced was memory CD4+ T cells sorted from blood. Subset given: CD45RA-negative fraction. The source is a woman in her thirties in good health.

There are a few counts of this clone. The chain joins TRBV27 to TRBJ2-3; D remains ambiguous. Germline CDR1 reads MNHEY; CDR2 reads SMNVEV (reference sequence). The V and J ends lost 4 bases and 0 bases respectively, with 11 bases between them. The CDR3 is 15 amino acids. The CDR3 reads CASSWWASSTDTQYF. The CDR3 region has the DNA TGTGCCAGCAGTTGGTGGGCAAGCAGCACAGATACGCAGTATTTT.

This clone was seen more than once but under ten times. The chain carries TRBV30 and TRBJ1-1; tentative D call: TRBD1 (5 bases). Germline loops: CDR1 GTSNPN, CDR2 SVGIG (reference sequence). This CDR3 has 14 residues. V dropped 0 bases and J dropped 3 bases, with 11 bases sitting between them. The CDR3 DNA reads as TGTGCCTGGAGTGTACGGTTCAGGGACACTGAAGCTTTCTTT. This codes for CAWSVRFRDTEAFF.

There are a few counts of this clone. The rearrangement links TRBV28 to TRBJ1-5; D might be TRBD1 (6 bases). V lost 10 bases and J lost 10, with 23 bases in between. This CDR3 is 14 amino acids long. CDR1 and CDR2 (germline): MDHEN, SYDVKM. In nucleotides, the CDR3 is TGTGCCACAAGGGGGGCCCCGACACGGAGCCCCCAGCATTTT. It translates to CATRGAPTRSPQHF.

This clone was seen more than once but under ten times. The chain recombines TRBV7-6 with TRBJ2-7, with unresolved D. Per germline, CDR1 SGHVS and CDR2 FNYEAQ. The V gene lost 4 bases and the J gene lost 7 bases, with 14 bases spanning the gap. The CDR3 runs to 13 residues. The CDR3 sequence: CASSSAQVGEQYF. CDR3 bases: TGTGCCAGCAGCTCGGCGCAGGTGGGGGAGCAGTACTTC.

V usage is TRBV4-1 and J usage is TRBJ2-1; D possibly corresponds to TRBD2 (6 bases). The CDR3 has 17 amino acids. CDR1 is MGHRA, CDR2 YSYEKL, per germline. V lost 1 base to trimming and J lost 1 base, with 14 bases between them. CDR3 amino acids: CASSQAVGLPSYNEQFF. Here the CDR3 DNA reads TGCGCCAGCAGCCAAGCAGTGGGACTCCCTTCCTACAATGAGCAGTTCTTC.

This clone was counted only a few times. This chain uses TRBV29-1 with TRBJ1-2; TRBD1 matches at 8 bases. The CDR3 runs 12 residues. Per germline, CDR1 SQVTM and CDR2 ANQGSEA. J lost 6 bases, V lost 7 bases, and 7 bases had no gene match. The chain's CDR3 is CSALTGEHGYTF. The CDR3 nucleotides are TGCAGCGCCTTGACAGGGGAGCATGGCTACACCTTC.

The chain uses TRBV6-6 and TRBJ2-3; 13 positions match TRBD2. V lost 5 bases, J lost 4 bases, and 6 bases stayed unmatched. CDR3 length equals 16 residues. CDR1 MNHNY and CDR2 SVGAGI come from the germline V gene (reference sequence). CDR3 sequence: CASSTGLAGVPDTQYF. CDR3 bases: TGTGCCAGCAGTACCGGACTAGCGGGAGTGCCAGATACGCAGTATTTT.

This chain uses TRBV28 with TRBJ2-5; D unclear. CDR3 length equals 14 residues. V gave up 0 bases and J gave up 4 bases, with 9 bases separating them. Germline V gene data show CDR1 as MDHEN and CDR2 as SYDVKM. CDR3 region: CASSLWGLRETQYF. The CDR3 DNA is TGTGCCAGCAGTTTATGGGGTCTGCGAGAGACCCAGTACTTC.

CDR3 DNA: TGTGCCAGCAGGGGCCGAGGGGAGCAGTTCTTC. Encoded protein: CASRGRGEQFF. The gene calls are TRBV2 and TRBJ2-1; D might be TRBD2 (5 bases). This CDR3 has 11 residues. The germline V and J ends were trimmed by 6 bases and 10 bases, with 10 bases remaining between them. CDR1 SNHLY and CDR2 FYNNEI come from the germline V gene.

This chain connects TRBV27 to TRBJ2-7, with 9 nucleotides matching TRBD2. CDR1 is MNHEY, CDR2 SMNVEV, per germline (reference sequence). V dropped 6 bases and J dropped 0; count of bases not matched to a gene: 9. The CDR3 is 16 amino acids. The CDR3: CASSNTPSGDSYEQYF. The CDR3 DNA reads TGTGCCAGCAGCAACACCCCTAGCGGGGACTCCTACGAGCAGTACTTC.

This sequence joins TRBV19 and TRBJ1-4; D unresolved. CDR3 length: 14 residues. CDR1 LNHDA and CDR2 SQIVND come from the germline V gene (reference sequence). The V end lost 7 bases, the J end lost 0 bases, and 9 bases lay between the germline ends. CDR3 residues: CASKDGATNEKLFF. The DNA of the CDR3 is TGTGCCAGTAAAGACGGGGCAACTAATGAAAAACTGTTTTTT.

This clone came up many times. The same CDR3 is also encoded by other DNA sequences in this sample. This chain joins TRBV4-1 and TRBJ1-5; D call uncertain. V gave up 0 bases and J gave up 1 base, with 4 bases separating them. CDR1 and CDR2 from the germline V gene are MGHRA and YSYEKL. The length of the CDR3 is 14 residues. In nucleotides, the CDR3 is TGCGCCAGCAGCCAAGAGGAGAGCAATCAGCCCCAGCATTTT. This translates into CASSQEESNQPQHF.

In regard to this clone: One end of the junction does not line up with germline, which may come from a read error. The V gene is TRBV5-1, the J gene TRBJ1-5; D uncertain. The germline V gene encodes CDR1 SGHRS and CDR2 YFSETQ. The CDR3 has 16 amino acids. CDR3 sequence: CASSLVPGQSNQPQHF. CDR3 DNA: TGTGCCAGCAGCTTGGTGCCCGGGCAGAGCAATCAGCCCCAGCATTTT.

This clone came up once. The rearrangement uses TRBV29-1 and TRBJ2-3; TRBD2 might be the D (5 bases). The germline gives CDR1 SQVTM, CDR2 ANQGSEA. There are 11 residues in the CDR3. V shed 2 bases and J shed 6 bases, with 6 bases lying between them. CDR3 sequence: CSVEPGDTQYF. The CDR3 nucleotides are TGCAGCGTTGAACCGGGGGATACGCAGTATTTT.

The J gene is TRBJ1-5, the V gene TRBV28; possible D gene TRBD1, 6 bases. Germline V gives CDR1 MDHEN, CDR2 SYDVKM. V was pared by 7 bases and J by 4 bases, with 20 bases between. This CDR3 is built from 16 residues. The CDR3 region is CASTSSAGQSNQPQHF. The CDR3 DNA follows: TGTGCCAGCACAAGTAGCGCCGGACAGTCAAATCAGCCCCAGCATTTT.

V gene TRBV11-2 combines with J gene TRBJ2-5; TRBD1 aligns across 9 bases. V lost 0 bases, J lost 5 bases, and 4 bases stayed unmatched. Germline V gene lookup returns CDR1 SGHAT and CDR2 FQNNGV. This CDR3 contains 15 residues. The CDR3 sequence is CASSLDGQGRETQYF. CDR3 in DNA: TGTGCCAGCAGCTTAGACGGACAGGGGAGGGAGACCCAGTACTTC.

The chain is built from TRBV11-2 and TRBJ2-7, with D unresolved. Germline values: CDR1 SGHAT, CDR2 FQNNGV. CDR3 length equals 14 residues. The V end was cut by 0 bases, the J end by 3 bases, with 9 bases between. CDR3 sequence (DNA): TGTGCCAGCAGCTTAGATTCCGGTGGCTACGAGCAGTACTTC. It yields the protein CASSLDSGGYEQYF.

J is TRBJ1-1 and V is TRBV5-1; 8 positions agree with TRBD1. Germline V lookup: CDR1 SGHRS, CDR2 YFSETQ. The length of the CDR3 is 14 residues. Unmatched junction bases numbered 7, after V lost 4 bases and J lost 5 bases. The CDR3, as DNA: TGCGCCAGCAGCGGAAGGACAGGGAGGACTGAAGCTTTCTTT. This encodes CASSGRTGRTEAFF.

The chain is built from TRBV27 and TRBJ1-2; D is ambiguous. Germline lookup yields CDR1 MNHEY and CDR2 SMNVEV (reference sequence). Trimming pared 8 bases from V and 2 bases from J, leaving 9 bases between. CDR3 size: 12 residues. Written as DNA, the CDR3 is TGTGCCAGCGGCTACACCAACTATGGCTACACCTTC. It is translated as CASGYTNYGYTF.

The chain employs TRBV29-1 and TRBJ1-3; D remains ambiguous. Germline V lookup: CDR1 SQVTM, CDR2 ANQGSEA. Trimming removed 1 base from V and 4 bases from J, with 2 bases in between. This CDR3 is built from 11 residues. This CDR3 reads CSVEGGNTIYF. Here the CDR3 DNA reads TGCAGCGTTGAAGGGGGAAACACCATATATTTT. The full variable domain, rest sourced from reference TRBV29-1 and TRBJ1-3, is SAVISQKPSRDICQRGTSLTIQCQVDSQVTMMFWYRQQPGQSLTLIATANQGSEATYESGFVIDKFPISRPNLTFSTLTVSNMSPEDSSIYLCSVEGGNTIYFGEGSWLTVV.

This chain links TRBV29-1 with TRBJ1-1; 8 bases agree with TRBD1. V shed 3 bases, J shed 2 bases, and the junction held 5 bases outside the gene matches. This CDR3 spans 14 amino acids. Germline V lookup: CDR1 SQVTM, CDR2 ANQGSEA. The CDR3 nucleotides are TGCAGCGTTGAGAAGGACAGGGTTAACACTGAAGCTTTCTTT. Translating it yields CSVEKDRVNTEAFF.

The V call is TRBV11-3, the J call TRBJ2-7; D unresolved. The V gene's germline CDR1 is SGHNT and CDR2 YENEEA. This CDR3 is built from 13 residues. V was pared by 11 bases and J by 3 bases, with 17 bases between. The CDR3 here is CASSLGPIYEQYF. In nucleotides, the CDR3 is TGTGCCTCGTCCCTCGGGCCGATCTACGAGCAGTACTTC.

This sequence joins TRBV5-1 and TRBJ2-1, with 8 bases fitting TRBD2. V lost 4 bases, J lost 11 bases, and 11 bases stayed unmatched. There are 14 residues in the CDR3. Looked up from germline, CDR1 is SGHRS and CDR2 is YFSETQ. The chain's CDR3 is CASSDGTSGWQQFF. CDR3 nucleotides: TGCGCCAGCAGCGACGGGACTAGTGGGTGGCAGCAGTTCTTC.

The genes are TRBV5-4 and TRBJ1-2, with unresolved D. The CDR3 length is 12 residues. Germline V gene data show CDR1 as SGHNT and CDR2 as YYREEE (reference sequence). The V and J ends lost 0 bases and 7 bases respectively, with 7 bases between them. The CDR3 coding sequence is TGTGCCAGCAGCTTGGATTTCGGTGGCTACACCTTC. Protein product: CASSLDFGGYTF.

The CDR3 loop is CASSQRQGYTF. CDR3 bases: TGTGCCAGCAGCCAACGACAGGGCTACACCTTC. The V and J genes are TRBV11-2 and TRBJ1-2, with D possibly TRBD1 on 5 matching bases. The CDR3 covers 11 residues. Germline CDR1 reads SGHAT; CDR2 reads FQNNGV. The V and J ends lost 5 bases and 8 bases respectively, with 9 bases between them.

The J gene is TRBJ2-1, the V gene TRBV28; 11 bases fit TRBD2. V trimming: 5 bases; J trimming: 8 bases; junction bases outside the gene matches: 5. The CDR3 is made up of 14 amino acids. Germline V gene sequence: CDR1 MDHEN, CDR2 SYDVKM. CDR3 nucleotide sequence: TGTGCCAGCAGTGTAGCGGGAGGGACCCATGAGCAGTTCTTC. Its translation: CASSVAGGTHEQFF.

The chain carries TRBV30 and TRBJ1-2; D gene uncertain. Germline values: CDR1 GTSNPN, CDR2 SVGIG (reference sequence). The CDR3 is made up of 12 amino acids. Trimming pared 2 bases from V and 5 bases from J, leaving 9 bases between. CDR3 loop: CAWSPLTYGYTF. The CDR3 nucleotides read TGTGCCTGGAGTCCACTAACATATGGCTACACCTTC.

The chain has TRBV7-6 and TRBJ2-1; D is possibly TRBD2 (6 bases). CDR1 and CDR2 from the germline V gene are SGHVS and FNYEAQ. With 0 bases removed from V and 4 bases from J, the gap between germline ends came to 13 bases. The CDR3 extends over 16 amino acids. The CDR3: CASSLALREKYNEQFF. CDR3 bases: TGTGCCAGCAGCTTAGCGTTACGGGAGAAGTACAATGAGCAGTTCTTC.

This clone has ten or more counts. The chain recombines TRBV28 with TRBJ2-7, with a weak D call TRBD2 (6 bases). V lost 8 bases, J lost 0 bases, and 14 bases lay in between. This CDR3 comprises 14 residues. CDR1 and CDR2 from the germline V gene are MDHEN and SYDVKM. The CDR3 bases are TGTGCCAGCTGCCGAGCGGGTAGCTCCTACGAGCAGTACTTC. This gives the protein CASCRAGSSYEQYF.

The count of this clone is one. The genes are TRBV7-8 and TRBJ2-7; 8 bases are shared with TRBD2. J gave up 4 bases and V 1 base, and 6 bases lay outside the gene matches. The CDR3 runs to 15 residues. Germline V CDR1 and CDR2: SGHVS, FQNEAQ. The CDR3 here is CASSLGPSGLYEQYF. CDR3 DNA sequence: TGTGCCAGCAGCTTAGGTCCTAGCGGGTTGTACGAGCAGTACTTC. Looking up the rest from reference TRBV7-8 and TRBJ2-7 gives the full variable domain: GAGVSQSPRYKVAKRGQDVALRCDPISGHVSLFWYQQALGQGPEFLTYFQNEAQLDKSGLPSDRFFAERPEGSVSTLKIQRTQQEDSAVYLCASSLGPSGLYEQYFGPGTRLTVT.

This chain connects TRBV7-9 to TRBJ1-1; a weak D match, TRBD1 (5 bases). From germline, CDR1 is SEHNR and CDR2 FQNEAQ (reference sequence). With 5 bases removed from V and 1 base from J, the gap between germline ends came to 8 bases. The CDR3 sequence is 13 residues long. In nucleotides, the CDR3 is TGTGCCAGCAGCGGAGACAGGAACACTGAAGCTTTCTTT. Protein: CASSGDRNTEAFF.

On this clone itself: In the same sample, other DNA sequences code for this CDR3. This CDR3 reads CASSTNQPQHF. DNA for the CDR3: TGTGCCAGCAGTACAAATCAGCCCCAGCATTTT. V usage is TRBV6-1 and J usage is TRBJ1-5; D not certain. Germline-derived CDR1 and CDR2 are MNHNS and SASEGT. Trimming removed 5 bases from V and 4 bases from J, with 3 bases in between. The CDR3 spans 11 residues.